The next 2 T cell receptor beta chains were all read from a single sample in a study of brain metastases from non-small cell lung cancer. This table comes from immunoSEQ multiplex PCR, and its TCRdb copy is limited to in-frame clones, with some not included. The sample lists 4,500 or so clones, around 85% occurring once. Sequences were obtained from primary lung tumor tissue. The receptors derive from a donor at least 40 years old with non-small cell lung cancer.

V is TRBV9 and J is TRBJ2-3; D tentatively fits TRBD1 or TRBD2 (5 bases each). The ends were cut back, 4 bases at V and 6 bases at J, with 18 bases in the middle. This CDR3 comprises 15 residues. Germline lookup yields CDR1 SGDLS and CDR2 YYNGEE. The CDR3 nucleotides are TGTGCCAGCAGCTCTAGAGGGGTACCCGAGGATACGCAGTATTTT. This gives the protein CASSSRGVPEDTQYF.

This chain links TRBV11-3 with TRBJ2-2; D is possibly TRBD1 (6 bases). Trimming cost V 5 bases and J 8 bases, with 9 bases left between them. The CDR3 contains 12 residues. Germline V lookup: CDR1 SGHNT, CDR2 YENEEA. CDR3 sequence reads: CASSQQGGELFF. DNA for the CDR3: TGTGCCAGCAGCCAACAGGGTGGGGAGCTGTTTTTT.